This TCR beta chain was identified in a study of PD-L1 blockade in urothelial cancer. Study overall: Analyses were performed on blood at 3 weeks after treatment start (the second dose) and at 6 weeks. There were a median of approximately 140,000 T cells in blood samples.

The length of the CDR3 is 14 residues. The germline gives CDR1 MNHNS, CDR2 SASEGT. The V end lost 7 bases, the J end lost 0 bases, and 12 bases lay between the germline ends. Samples spanned pretreatment and treatment, with 1 to 8 time points per patient. TCRdb's copy holds only in-frame clones and misses some; the assay was immunoSEQ multiplex PCR. The sample consists of 55,000 or so clones, roughly 84% of them appearing once. This receptor was obtained from a man aged 40-50 years with urothelial cancer. The sequencing here drew on PBMCs, taken around atezolizumab (anti-PD-L1) treatment. This chain uses TRBV6-1 with TRBJ1-1; tentatively, D is TRBD1 (6 bases). DNA for the CDR3: TGTGCCAGCACCTCAGGGGTCCTGAACACTGAAGCTTTCTTT. Translating it yields CASTSGVLNTEAFF.